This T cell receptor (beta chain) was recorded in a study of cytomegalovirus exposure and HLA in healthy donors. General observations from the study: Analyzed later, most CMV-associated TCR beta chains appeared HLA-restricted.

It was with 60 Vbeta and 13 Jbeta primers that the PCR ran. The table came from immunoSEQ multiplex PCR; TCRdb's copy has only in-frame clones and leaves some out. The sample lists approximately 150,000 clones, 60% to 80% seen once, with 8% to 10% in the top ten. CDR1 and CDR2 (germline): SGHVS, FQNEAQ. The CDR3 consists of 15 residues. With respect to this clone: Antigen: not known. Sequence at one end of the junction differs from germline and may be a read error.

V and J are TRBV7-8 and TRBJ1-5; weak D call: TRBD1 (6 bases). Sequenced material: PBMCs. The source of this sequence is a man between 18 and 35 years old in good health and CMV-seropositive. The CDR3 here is CVSRAGDYSNQPQHF. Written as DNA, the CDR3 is TGTGTCAGCAGAGCAGGGGACTATAGCAATCAGCCCCAGCATTTT.